This record covers a single T cell receptor (beta chain). Germline assignment: CDR1 SGHDT and CDR2 YYEEEE. The V end lost 2 bases, the J end lost 2 bases, and 10 bases lay between the germline ends. The CDR3 consists of 14 residues. The participants were between about 18 and 90 years old and came from some 23 US areas. Donors were grouped by their self-reported clinical history. Donors of Cohort 3 who recovered were those that had two negative PCRs, clearance, or symptom resolution. These data come from a study of blood T cell repertoires in COVID-19. Study overall: Sites across the United States, Italy and Spain contributed samples from acute and convalescent COVID-19.

Libraries were prepared by immunoSEQ multiplex PCR; TCRdb keeps only in-frame clonotypes and omits some of them. The sample has hundreds of thousands of clones, roughly 88% seen once. This clonotype was obtained from a woman aged 45-65 years who had recovered from COVID-19. J is TRBJ1-2 and V is TRBV5-6; perhaps TRBD1 as D (6 bases). The sample taken for sequencing was PBMCs or T cells enriched from blood (not recorded which). The CDR3 DNA follows: TGTGCCAGCAGCTTCGGGACATCAAACTATGGCTACACCTTC. Translation gives CASSFGTSNYGYTF.